This T cell receptor (beta chain) was documented in a study of CD8+CD57+ T cells in acquired aplastic anemia. Patients included in sequencing had previously demonstrated CD8+CD57+ cell expansion by flow cytometry. The length of the CDR3 is 13 residues. In germline, CDR1 is SQVTM, CDR2 ANQGSEA. V was trimmed by 4 bases and J by 1 base, leaving 10 bases between them. Genomic DNA was employed as the template in profiling TCR beta VDJ and CDR3. TCRdb processed the reads anew with MiXCR; each CDR3 protein has one entry. This table holds 150,000 to 200,000 distinct CDR3 sequences, roughly 50% found once. Material: sorted CD4+, CD8+, or CD8+CD57+ T cells (not recorded which) from PBMCs. The receptor was isolated from a human donor with aplastic anemia. The rearrangement joins TRBV29-1 to TRBJ1-1; D might be TRBD1 (5 bases). CDR3 coding DNA: TGCAGCGTTGTCGTTGGGGGGAACACTGAAGCTTTCTTT. It specifies CSVVVGGNTEAFF. Filled out from reference TRBV29-1 and TRBJ1-1, the complete variable domain reads SAVISQKPSRDICQRGTSLTIQCQVDSQVTMMFWYRQQPGQSLTLIATANQGSEATYESGFVIDKFPISRPNLTFSTLTVSNMSPEDSSIYLCSVVVGGNTEAFFGQGTRLTVV.